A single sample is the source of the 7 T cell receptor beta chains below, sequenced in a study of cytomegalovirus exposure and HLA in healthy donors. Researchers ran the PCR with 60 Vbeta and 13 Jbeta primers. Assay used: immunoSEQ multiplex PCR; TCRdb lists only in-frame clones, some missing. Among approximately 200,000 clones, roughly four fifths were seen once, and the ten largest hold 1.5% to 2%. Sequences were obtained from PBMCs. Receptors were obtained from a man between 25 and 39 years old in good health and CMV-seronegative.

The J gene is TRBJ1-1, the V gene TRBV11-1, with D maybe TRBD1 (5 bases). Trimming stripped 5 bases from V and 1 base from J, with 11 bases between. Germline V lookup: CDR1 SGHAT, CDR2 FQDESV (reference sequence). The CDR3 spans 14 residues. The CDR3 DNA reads TGTGCCAGCAGCCTGTTAACAGGGAACACTGAAGCTTTCTTT. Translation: CASSLLTGNTEAFF.

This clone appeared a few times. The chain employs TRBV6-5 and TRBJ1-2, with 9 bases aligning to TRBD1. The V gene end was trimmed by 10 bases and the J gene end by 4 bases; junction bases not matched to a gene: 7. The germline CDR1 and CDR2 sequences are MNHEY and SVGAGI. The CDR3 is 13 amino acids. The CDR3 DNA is TGTGCCACCGGACAGGGGCCAATCTATGGCTACACCTTC. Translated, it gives CATGQGPIYGYTF.

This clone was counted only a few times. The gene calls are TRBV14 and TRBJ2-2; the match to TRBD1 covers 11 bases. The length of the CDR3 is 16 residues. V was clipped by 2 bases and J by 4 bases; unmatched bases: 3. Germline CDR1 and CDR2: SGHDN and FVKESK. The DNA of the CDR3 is TGTGCCAGCAGCCAACACGGGACAGGGGGCACCGGGGAGCTGTTTTTT. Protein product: CASSQHGTGGTGELFF.

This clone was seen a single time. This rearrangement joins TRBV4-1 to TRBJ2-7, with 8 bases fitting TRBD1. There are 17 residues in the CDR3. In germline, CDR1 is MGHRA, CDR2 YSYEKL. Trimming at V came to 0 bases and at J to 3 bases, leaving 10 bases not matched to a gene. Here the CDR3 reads CASSQDNGQGRIYEQYF. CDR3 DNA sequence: TGCGCCAGCAGCCAAGATAATGGACAGGGTAGAATCTACGAGCAGTACTTC.

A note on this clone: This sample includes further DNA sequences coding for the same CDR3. This CDR3 is CASSSGGANEKLFF. In DNA form, the CDR3 reads TGCGCCAGCAGCTCGGGGGGGGCGAATGAAAAACTGTTTTTT. This chain links TRBV5-1 with TRBJ1-4; D may be TRBD1 (6 bases). The CDR3 contains 14 residues. Trimming cost V 3 bases and J 5 bases, with 11 bases left between them. Germline V lookup: CDR1 SGHRS, CDR2 YFSETQ. Full variable domain (missing parts from reference TRBV5-1 and TRBJ1-4): KAGVTQTPRYLIKTRGQQVTLSCSPISGHRSVSWYQQTPGQGLQFLFEYFSETQRNKGNFPGRFSGRQFSNSRSEMNVSTLELGDSALYLCASSSGGANEKLFFGSGTQLSVL.

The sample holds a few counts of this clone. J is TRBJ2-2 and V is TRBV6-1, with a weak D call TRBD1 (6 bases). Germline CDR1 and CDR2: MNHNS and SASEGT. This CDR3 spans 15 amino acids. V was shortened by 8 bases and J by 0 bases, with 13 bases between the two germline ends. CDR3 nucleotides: TGTGCCAGCGGTAGGGGGAGAACGAACACCGGGGAGCTGTTTTTT. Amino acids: CASGRGRTNTGELFF.

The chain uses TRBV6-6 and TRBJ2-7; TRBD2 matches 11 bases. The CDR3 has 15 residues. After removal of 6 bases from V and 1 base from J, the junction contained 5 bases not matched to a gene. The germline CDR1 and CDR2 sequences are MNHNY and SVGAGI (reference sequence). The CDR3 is CASRGTSGISYEQYF. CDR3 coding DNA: TGTGCCAGCAGGGGGACTAGCGGAATATCCTACGAGCAGTACTTC.